This TCR beta chain was captured in a study of T cells in localized non-small cell lung cancer. Findings of the study overall: Because only a single region of the tumor was sequenced, heterogeneity remains possible. Increased T cell density in blood showed an association with longer overall survival. Highest T cell clonality was seen in uninvolved adjacent lung, surpassing that measured in tumor. Detection in adjacent lung was observed for a median about 56 of the top 100 tumor clones.

TCRdb keeps only in-frame clones here, not all; method: immunoSEQ multiplex PCR. The repertoire holds some 72,000 clones, with about 83% as singletons. On this clone itself: The antigen remains undetermined.

The receptor was derived from a man aged 35 to 69 with stage I lung adenocarcinoma. The sample consisted of peripheral blood, taken before any cancer treatment.

CDR3 sequence (DNA): TGTGCCAGTAGTGTTGACAGGCAACTAAAAGATACGCAGTATTTT. Its translation is CASSVDRQLKDTQYF. The chain couples TRBV19 to TRBJ2-3; tentatively, D is TRBD1 (6 bases). Germline V gene data show CDR1 as LNHDA and CDR2 as SQIVND (reference sequence). CDR3 length: 15 residues. Trimming removed 5 bases at V and 5 bases at J, with 17 bases between.